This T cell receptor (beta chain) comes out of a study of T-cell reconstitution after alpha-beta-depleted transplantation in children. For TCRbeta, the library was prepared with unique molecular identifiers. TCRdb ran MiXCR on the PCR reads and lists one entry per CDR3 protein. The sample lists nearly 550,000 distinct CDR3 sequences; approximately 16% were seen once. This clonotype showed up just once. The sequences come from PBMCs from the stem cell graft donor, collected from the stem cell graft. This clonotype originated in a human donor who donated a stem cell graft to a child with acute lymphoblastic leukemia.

The DNA of the CDR3 is TGTGCCAGCAGCCACGGACTAGCGGGAGTACACGAGCAGTACTTC. This encodes CASSHGLAGVHEQYF. The chain employs TRBV3-1 and TRBJ2-7; 13 nucleotides agree with TRBD2. The CDR3 runs 15 residues. Trimming cost V 3 bases and J 5 bases; bases outside gene matches: 4. Germline V gives CDR1 LGHDT, CDR2 YNNKEL (reference sequence).